These 24 T cell receptor beta chains were sequenced from one sample in a study of beta chain features in type 1 diabetes. Isolated RNA was reverse transcribed in full, so expressed TCRB transcripts were sequenced. Some clones are missing from TCRdb's copy, which holds only in-frame ones; the method was immunoSEQ multiplex PCR. This table has 900,000 or so clones, about a sixth appearing once. The sequenced material came from naive CD4+ T cells from blood. The receptors come from a woman between 18 and 29 years old in good health.

The gene calls are TRBV4-2 and TRBJ2-3; D gene unclear. Per germline, CDR1 LGHNA and CDR2 YNFKEQ. V lost 0 bases, J lost 3 bases, and 7 bases lay in between. The CDR3 is 14 residues long. CDR3 sequence: CASSQDRATDTQYF. DNA for the CDR3: TGTGCCAGCAGCCAAGATAGAGCGACAGATACGCAGTATTTT.

This clone turned up a few times. The J gene is TRBJ2-1, the V gene TRBV4-3; TRBD2 aligns across 7 bases. Germline CDR1 and CDR2: LGHNA and YSLEER. Losses at the gene ends were 3 bases for V and 10 bases for J; bases not matched to a gene: 15. The CDR3 has 16 amino acids. CDR3 residues: CASSHQLGLVMVEQFF. CDR3 bases: TGCGCCAGCAGCCATCAACTCGGACTAGTCATGGTCGAGCAGTTCTTC.

This clone turned up a few times. The chain couples TRBV7-2 to TRBJ2-5, with D perhaps being TRBD1 or TRBD2 (6 bases each). Looked up from germline, CDR1 is SGHTA and CDR2 is FQGNSA. The CDR3 is 18 residues long. Between the trimmed V and J ends, which lost 1 base and 4 bases, there was a span of 22 bases. In DNA, the CDR3 is TGTGCCAGCAGCTTAGTCTGGGGAAGGTTGGGGGGCGGAGAGACCCAGTACTTC. It is translated as CASSLVWGRLGGGETQYF. Full variable domain (remainder filled in from reference TRBV7-2 and TRBJ2-5): GAGVSQSPSNKVTEKGKDVELRCDPISGHTALYWYRQSLGQGLEFLIYFQGNSAPDKSGLPSDRFSAERTGGSVSTLTIQRTQQEDSAVYLCASSLVWGRLGGGETQYFGPGTRLLVL.

V and J are TRBV7-2 and TRBJ1-2, with TRBD1 matching over 7 bases. The CDR3 extends over 15 amino acids. Germline trimming cut 5 bases from V and 7 bases from J; bases unmatched to any gene: 13. Looked up from germline, CDR1 is SGHTA and CDR2 is FQGNSA. CDR3 bases: TGTGCCAGCAGCCCCCAGGGGGGGGTCCCGCTTGGCTACACCTTC. It specifies CASSPQGGVPLGYTF.

The genes are TRBV18 and TRBJ1-1; 9 bases map to TRBD1. Per germline, CDR1 KGHSH and CDR2 LQKENI. The V and J ends lost 1 base and 3 bases, in that order; junction bases with no gene match: 3. The CDR3 has 15 amino acids. The CDR3 DNA reads as TGTGCCAGCTCACCACGGAGGACAGGGGACACTGAAGCTTTCTTT. This translates into CASSPRRTGDTEAFF.

This chain links TRBV5-4 with TRBJ2-1; 8 bases are shared with TRBD2. With V trimmed by 2 bases and J by 4 bases, 5 bases remained unmatched. CDR1 and CDR2 from the germline V gene are SGHNT and YYREEE (reference sequence). The CDR3 length is 15 residues. CDR3 loop: CASSFDLAGYNEQFF. As DNA, the CDR3 is TGTGCCAGCAGCTTTGACTTAGCGGGGTACAATGAGCAGTTCTTC.

This sequence joins TRBV7-9 and TRBJ2-1, with D tentatively TRBD1 (6 bases). This CDR3 has 13 amino acids. V lost 4 bases and J 4 bases, leaving 8 bases between the germline ends. Germline V CDR1 and CDR2: SEHNR, FQNEAQ (reference sequence). The chain's CDR3 is CASSSGVYNEQFF. CDR3 DNA: TGTGCCAGCAGCTCAGGGGTTTACAATGAGCAGTTCTTC. Based on the CDR3 plus reference TRBV7-9 and TRBJ2-1, the full variable domain is DTGVSQNPRHKITKRGQNVTFRCDPISEHNRLYWYRQTLGQGPEFLTYFQNEAQLEKSRLLSDRFSAERPKGSFSTLEIQRTEQGDSAMYLCASSSGVYNEQFFGPGTRLTVL.

The chain recombines TRBV7-3 with TRBJ2-5; 12 positions match TRBD2. V was clipped by 6 bases and J by 5 bases; unmatched bases: 7. Germline CDR1 reads SGHTA; CDR2 reads FQGTGA. The CDR3 runs to 15 residues. CDR3 nucleotide sequence: TGTGCCAGCAGTCCGGGACTAGCGGGCGTGGAGACCCAGTACTTC. This sequence encodes CASSPGLAGVETQYF.

This chain connects TRBV28 to TRBJ2-3; D not resolved. V was shortened by 1 base and J by 3 bases, with 8 bases between the two germline ends. Germline assignment: CDR1 MDHEN and CDR2 SYDVKM. The CDR3 runs 14 residues. The CDR3 spells CASSLSSLTDTQYF. The CDR3 nucleotides read TGTGCCAGCAGTTTATCATCTCTTACAGATACGCAGTATTTT.

This clone was seen more than once but under ten times. The genes are TRBV6-6 and TRBJ2-4, with 10 bases aligning to TRBD1. Germline V gene sequence: CDR1 MNHNY, CDR2 SVGAGI (reference sequence). The CDR3 is made up of 14 amino acids. The trim removed 4 bases at V and 7 bases at J, leaving 4 bases unmatched. The CDR3 bases are TGTGCCAGCAGTTTCGGGACAGGGGTGAACATTCAGTACTTC. It translates to CASSFGTGVNIQYF.

The chain links TRBV7-2 to TRBJ2-1; D tentatively reads TRBD1 or TRBD2 (7 bases each). V was pared by 5 bases and J by 5 bases, with 19 bases between. CDR1 and CDR2 from the germline V gene are SGHTA and FQGNSA. This CDR3 is built from 16 residues. Written as DNA, the CDR3 is TGTGCCAGCAGCCCCCCAGGGGGAGGGCCACACAATGAGCAGTTCTTC. It specifies CASSPPGGGPHNEQFF.

CDR3 sequence reads: CASSSLGQGVTQQYF. The CDR3 region has the DNA TGTGCCAGCAGTTCTCTGGGACAGGGAGTTACGCAGCAGTACTTC. The chain couples TRBV6-5 to TRBJ2-7; 9 positions match TRBD1. In germline, CDR1 is MNHEY, CDR2 SVGAGI. V was clipped by 4 bases and J by 8 bases; unmatched bases: 12. The CDR3 covers 15 residues.

This clone has only a few counts. This sequence joins TRBV29-1 and TRBJ1-1; D gene unclear. Deletions cut 6 bases from V and 5 bases from J, with 19 bases between. The CDR3 covers 14 residues. The germline V gene encodes CDR1 SQVTM and CDR2 ANQGSEA. CDR3 amino acids: CSVKGRLSPTEAFF. In nucleotides, the CDR3 is TGCAGCGTCAAAGGGAGACTCTCCCCGACTGAAGCTTTCTTT.

The CDR3 DNA sequence: TGTGCCAGTAGTATAGAGAAGGCTACGCAGTATTTT. This translates into CASSIEKATQYF. The chain employs TRBV19 and TRBJ2-3; the D is unclear. The CDR3 loop spans 12 amino acids. Trimming stripped 0 bases from V and 8 bases from J, with 6 bases between. Germline V lookup: CDR1 LNHDA, CDR2 SQIVND (reference sequence). Filled out from reference TRBV19 and TRBJ2-3, the complete variable domain reads DGGITQSPKYLFRKEGQNVTLSCEQNLNHDAMYWYRQDPGQGLRLIYYSQIVNDFQKGDIAEGYSVSREKKESFPLTVTSAQKNPTAFYLCASSIEKATQYFGPGTRLTVL.

This clone was seen only a few times. This rearrangement joins TRBV4-1 to TRBJ1-1, with TRBD1 matching 10 bases. CDR3 length equals 14 residues. Germline-derived CDR1 and CDR2 are MGHRA and YSYEKL. With V trimmed by 3 bases and J by 7 bases, 5 bases remained unmatched. Written as DNA, the CDR3 is TGCGCCAGCAGCCACCCGGGACAGGGGAGTGAAGCTTTCTTT. Protein: CASSHPGQGSEAFF.

This clone was detected ten times or more. The chain combines TRBV2 with TRBJ2-1, with D possibly being TRBD1 (5 bases). V lost 4 bases and J 7 bases, leaving 8 bases between the germline ends. The germline CDR1 and CDR2 sequences are SNHLY and FYNNEI. The CDR3 has 12 residues. Written as DNA, the CDR3 is TGTGCCAGCAGTGGGGGCAAGAATGAGCAGTTCTTC. Its translation is CASSGGKNEQFF.

This clone appeared a few times. The V gene is TRBV10-3, the J gene TRBJ2-5; 13 positions match TRBD2. The junction had 9 bases not matched to a gene; V was cut back by 6 bases and J by 2 bases. CDR3 length equals 17 residues. CDR1 and CDR2 from the germline V gene are ENHRY and SYGVKD. The CDR3 is CAISPRRLAGGQETQYF. The DNA for the CDR3 is TGTGCCATCAGCCCACGAAGACTAGCGGGAGGACAAGAGACCCAGTACTTC.

There are many counts of this clone. The rearrangement links TRBV23-1 to TRBJ2-1; 7 bases map to TRBD2. TRBV23-1 is designated an ORF whose function remains uncertain. The CDR3 has 16 amino acids. Trimming cost V 5 bases and J 2 bases; bases outside gene matches: 9. In DNA form, the CDR3 reads TGCGCCAGCAGTGAGGCTAGCGGCCCAACCTACAATGAGCAGTTCTTC. Translating it yields CASSEASGPTYNEQFF.

The gene calls are TRBV7-3 and TRBJ1-5; D remains unclear. Germline V gene sequence: CDR1 SGHTA, CDR2 FQGTGA. V was shortened by 4 bases and J by 0 bases, with 7 bases between the two germline ends. There are 14 residues in the CDR3. The CDR3 protein is CASSSPYSNQPQHF. For the CDR3, the DNA is TGTGCCAGCAGCTCACCATATAGCAATCAGCCCCAGCATTTT. The full variable domain, completed using reference TRBV7-3 and TRBJ1-5, is GAGVSQTPSNKVTEKGKYVELRCDPISGHTALYWYRQSLGQGPEFLIYFQGTGAADDSGLPNDRFFAVRPEGSVSTLKIQRTERGDSAVYLCASSSPYSNQPQHFGDGTRLSIL.

This clone showed up just a few times. This CDR3 reads CSDRSGRAHNEQFF. CDR3 DNA sequence: TGCAGCGATAGAAGCGGGAGGGCCCACAATGAGCAGTTCTTC. The chain employs TRBV29-1 and TRBJ2-1, with 10 bases fitting TRBD2. The germline V gene has CDR1 SQVTM and CDR2 ANQGSEA. The CDR3 length is 14 residues. The V and J ends lost 7 bases and 5 bases, in that order; junction bases with no gene match: 8.

The V call is TRBV28, the J call TRBJ1-1; 8 bases agree with TRBD1. V dropped 3 bases and J dropped 1; count of bases not matched to a gene: 10. The CDR3 is 17 residues long. CDR1 and CDR2 (germline): MDHEN, SYDVKM. The CDR3 DNA reads as TGTGCCAGCAGTTTCCGGACAGGGCATCGAGGGAACACTGAAGCTTTCTTT. This translates into CASSFRTGHRGNTEAFF.

The chain recombines TRBV7-2 with TRBJ1-1; tentatively, D is TRBD1 (5 bases). The germline gives CDR1 SGHTA, CDR2 FQGNSA. This CDR3 region has 15 residues. V lost 2 bases to trimming and J lost 7 bases, with 17 bases between them. The chain's CDR3 is CASSLLGRQYGEAFF. Written as DNA, the CDR3 is TGTGCCAGCAGCTTATTGGGACGCCAATACGGTGAAGCTTTCTTT.

This clone was detected only a few times. This sequence joins TRBV5-4 and TRBJ1-1; maybe TRBD1 (6 bases). This CDR3 contains 12 residues. V gave up 4 bases and J gave up 7 bases, with 11 bases separating them. The germline V gene has CDR1 SGHNT and CDR2 YYREEE (reference sequence). The CDR3 loop reads CASSPDRIEAFF. CDR3 nucleotide sequence: TGTGCCAGCAGCCCCGACAGGATTGAAGCTTTCTTT.

The genes are TRBV25-1 and TRBJ2-3, with TRBD2 matching 14 bases. The CDR3 is 18 amino acids. The V and J ends lost 0 bases and 3 bases, in that order; junction bases with no gene match: 5. The germline CDR1 and CDR2 sequences are MGHDK and SYGVNS. This CDR3 is CASSEYLGLAGVTDTQYF. The CDR3 bases are TGTGCCAGCAGTGAATATTTGGGACTAGCGGGAGTTACAGATACGCAGTATTTT.